This T cell receptor beta chain was observed in a study of Ad26.COV2.S vaccination and SARS-CoV-2 variants. Findings of the study overall: Non-spike TCR breadth was similar in vaccine and placebo recipients.

Worth noting for this clone: Its specificity is unknown.

Regarding treatment: some 19 received Ad26.COV2.S at low or high dose, single or two shots; 5 received placebo; per-sample allocation not given. Collection of the samples took place on day 63 after the first injection of vaccine or placebo. The shot given was an Ad26 vector that makes Wuhan-strain SARS-CoV-2 spike. Germline loops: CDR1 SGHDN, CDR2 FVKESK. The V segment lost 4 bases and the J segment 2 bases; nucleotides outside the gene matches: 10. CDR3 length: 17 residues. Generated by immunoSEQ multiplex PCR, the TCRdb table keeps only in-frame clones and is missing some. Of approximately 410,000 clones listed, around 89% are singletons.

The receptor was isolated from a person between 18 and 65 years old who received the Ad26.COV2.S COVID-19 vaccine or a placebo. The chain carries TRBV14 and TRBJ1-2; 10 bases match TRBD1. Specimen: peripheral blood, collected in a trial of Ad26.COV2.S vaccine versus placebo. CDR3 in amino acids: CASSLRQGASSNYGYTF. As DNA, the CDR3 is TGTGCCAGCAGCCTTAGACAGGGGGCCTCTTCCAACTATGGCTACACCTTC.